The clone carrying this T cell receptor beta chain was observed a handful of times. The germline gene is not matched at one end of the junction; a read error may be the cause. The sample comes from a study of T cells in localized non-small cell lung cancer. Assay used: immunoSEQ multiplex PCR; TCRdb lists only in-frame clones, some missing. Altogether fewer than 2,000 clones are present, 15% to 20% being singletons, with the ten largest covering about 20%. Germline V gives CDR1 MNHGY, CDR2 SAAAGT. This CDR3 is 13 amino acids long. The gene calls are TRBV6-8 and TRBJ1-2; the D is unclear. The origin of this receptor is a woman between 35 and 70 years old with stage I lung adenocarcinoma. Sequences were derived from normal lung tissue next to the tumor, sampled before any cancer treatment. CDR3 sequence reads: CAISAKGHYGYTF. The CDR3, as DNA: TGTGCCATCAGTGCCAAAGGGCACTATGGCTACACCTTC.